This passage covers 5 T cell receptor beta chains from one sample sequenced in a study of cytomegalovirus exposure and HLA in healthy donors. The primer mix had 60 Vbeta and 13 Jbeta primers. This table comes from immunoSEQ multiplex PCR, and its TCRdb copy is limited to in-frame clones, with some not included. This table holds about 79,000 clones. The sample taken for sequencing was PBMCs. These TCRs come from a young man in good health and CMV-seronegative.

J is TRBJ2-2 and V is TRBV9; D ambiguous. The CDR3 sequence is 17 residues long. The V gene's germline CDR1 is SGDLS and CDR2 YYNGEE. Trimming removed 0 bases from V and 3 bases from J, with 15 bases in between. CDR3 coding DNA: TGTGCCAGCAGCGTAGGTGCTGGTCCAGGCCACACCGGGGAGCTGTTTTTT. This translates into CASSVGAGPGHTGELFF.

The chain joins TRBV19 to TRBJ1-2; the D gene is possibly TRBD1 (6 bases). The CDR3 extends over 15 amino acids. Germline V lookup: CDR1 LNHDA, CDR2 SQIVND (reference sequence). With 4 bases removed from V and 4 bases from J, the gap between germline ends came to 16 bases. Here the CDR3 reads CASSTYRDNPYGYTF. CDR3 sequence (DNA): TGTGCCAGTAGTACCTACCGGGACAACCCCTATGGCTACACCTTC.

This sequence joins TRBV5-1 and TRBJ2-7; TRBD2 matches 10 bases. The CDR3 loop spans 15 amino acids. J was trimmed by 4 bases and V by 4 bases; bases with no gene match: 8. The V gene's germline CDR1 is SGHRS and CDR2 YFSETQ. This CDR3 is CASSPRTSGPYEQYF. The CDR3 DNA reads as TGCGCCAGCAGCCCGAGGACTAGCGGACCTTACGAGCAGTACTTC.

The J gene is TRBJ2-2, the V gene TRBV9; a weak D match, TRBD2 (5 bases). The CDR3 covers 15 residues. Per germline, CDR1 SGDLS and CDR2 YYNGEE. V lost 3 bases to trimming and J lost 1 base, with 10 bases between them. The CDR3: CASSASGENTGELFF. DNA for the CDR3: TGTGCCAGCAGCGCCTCCGGGGAGAACACCGGGGAGCTGTTTTTT.

The chain links TRBV4-3 to TRBJ1-2; 7 bases are shared with TRBD1. Trimming cost V 4 bases and J 4 bases; bases outside gene matches: 3. The CDR3 has 13 amino acids. Germline CDR1 LGHNA, CDR2 YSLEER. The CDR3 DNA reads TGCGCCAGCAGCCTGGACAGGAGCTATGGCTACACCTTC. Residues: CASSLDRSYGYTF.